The rows below give T cell receptor beta chains drawn from one sample of a study of circulating CD8 cells and anti-PD-1 response in melanoma. MiXCR was run by TCRdb on the reads, yielding one entry per CDR3 protein. Here the sample spans around 440 distinct CDR3 sequences, around 6.5% being singletons. Sequenced here: CD8+ T cells from PBMCs, sampled at baseline or after one month of anti-PD-1 therapy (not recorded which). The receptors come from a human donor with melanoma. CDR3s include the opening cysteine and the closing phenylalanine or tryptophan. The D gene is left open where the match is weak. For some rows the clone size is stated as once, few or many, or as a class when expanded; others skip it.

d_call j_call v_call clone_size cdr3_aa
- TRBJ2-7 TRBV7-2 hyperexpanded CASSPKTLSYEQYF
- TRBJ2-4 TRBV4-2 large CASSQEQLAKNIQYF
- TRBJ1-1 TRBV19 medium-sized CASSILTTGNTEAFF
TRBD2 TRBJ2-3 TRBV6-4 medium-sized CASGAGATDTQYF
- TRBJ2-7 TRBV2 large CAITGTDSYEQYF
- TRBJ2-1 TRBV18 large CASSPTDAYNEQFF
- TRBJ2-1 TRBV20-1 large CSASGGNEQFF
- TRBJ1-1 TRBV24-1 medium-sized CATSQGGDEAFF
- TRBJ2-2 TRBV7-3 medium-sized CASSLTTGELFF
- TRBJ2-7 TRBV25-1 large CASSVSGGEQYF
- TRBJ2-5 TRBV7-2 large CASSGYETQYF
TRBD1 TRBJ2-7 TRBV6-1 medium-sized CASWDSLDYEQYF
TRBD2 TRBJ2-7 TRBV28 large CASSFVGGSSYEQYF
- TRBJ2-1 TRBV29-1 medium-sized CSVVGSGSYNEQFF
TRBD1 TRBJ1-2 TRBV2 large CASRGDRGGYTF
TRBD1 TRBJ2-2 TRBV24-1 hyperexpanded CATSDPTGGESGELFF
- TRBJ1-3 TRBV28 large CASRLTPNSGNTIYF
TRBD1 TRBJ2-7 TRBV2 large CASTTGVLEQYF
TRBD1 TRBJ1-5 TRBV2 medium-sized CATHMGPGGVDQPQRF
TRBD1 TRBJ2-7 TRBV15 medium-sized CATSSSRQGSYEQYF
- TRBJ1-1 TRBV19 medium-sized CASHKGSSYTEAFF
TRBD1 TRBJ1-2 TRBV19 medium-sized CASSPGQGAAGYTF
- TRBJ1-4 TRBV27 large CASSSGTTNEKLFF
TRBD1 TRBJ2-7 TRBV28 - CASSLDHRDRRPYGQYF
- TRBJ1-5 TRBV19 - CASSIDFGRAMQPQHF
TRBD1 TRBJ2-7 TRBV19 medium-sized CASSPGTGYYEQYF
- TRBJ2-1 TRBV7-2 medium-sized CASSFDNLEQFF
- TRBJ1-2 TRBV29-1 large CSVEELGSLSYGYTF
- TRBJ2-7 TRBV4-3 large CASSQGITGQNSYEQYF
- TRBJ2-1 TRBV19 large CASSNRGTRYNEQFF
TRBD1 TRBJ2-6 TRBV25-1 few CASSDRDRGEPNVLTF
TRBD2 TRBJ2-7 TRBV28 - CASSLRPRTPPRLAGTYEQYF
- TRBJ2-2 TRBV27 large CASSYDTQPGELFF
- TRBJ1-5 TRBV27 large CASSLLAANSNQPQHF
- TRBJ2-7 TRBV7-9 large CASSYETHSYEQYF
TRBD1 TRBJ2-5 TRBV7-8 large CASSLLGGLGETQYF
- TRBJ2-3 TRBV2 large CASSPGGDTDTQYF
TRBD1 TRBJ2-7 TRBV5-1 large CASSLAQGATYEQYF
- TRBJ2-3 TRBV12-3/TRBV12-4 large CASSSLSANTQYF
- TRBJ2-7 TRBV18 large CASSTGPSYEQYF
TRBD1 TRBJ1-5 TRBV29-1 large CSVEVVGRGQDQPQHF
- TRBJ2-1 TRBV21-1 - CASGILTSSGIF